This TCR beta chain came from a study of cytomegalovirus exposure and HLA in healthy donors. Study results and caveats: It was approximately 160 TCR beta chains that were listed as cytomegalovirus-associated.

Assay used: immunoSEQ multiplex PCR; TCRdb lists only in-frame clones, some missing. The sample records about 160,000 clones, almost 85% being singletons. This clone was seen once. Its target is unknown. The receptor comes from a man aged 25 to 40 in good health and CMV-seropositive. Sequencing was performed on PBMCs.

CDR3 sequence reads: CAWERQNSPLHF. DNA of the CDR3: TGTGCCTGGGAGAGACAGAATTCACCCCTCCACTTT. The chain joins TRBV30 to TRBJ1-6, with D maybe TRBD1 (5 bases). Germline V gene data show CDR1 as GTSNPN and CDR2 as SVGIG (reference sequence). Deletions cut 5 bases from V and 7 bases from J, with 9 bases between. The CDR3 has 12 residues.